This entry features one TCR beta chain sequence. There were no recent acute infections or vaccinations among the donors, who were healthy HIV-negative adults. The unsorted samples had tens of millions of PBMCs used for genomic DNA. This entry is derived from a study of shared clonotypes between healthy human individuals. Study-wide context: A few men and two women, aged 18 to 49, were donors.

Template amounts of 250 to 350 ng DNA, approximately 30,000 T cell genomes, were employed in unsorted PBMC replicate PCRs. This table comes from immunoSEQ multiplex PCR, and its TCRdb copy is limited to in-frame clones, with some not included. The sample lists some 530,000 clones, around four fifths occurring once. The V and J ends lost 0 bases and 5 bases, in that order; junction bases with no gene match: 7. This CDR3 is 17 amino acids long. CDR1 is SGHTA and CDR2 is FQGNSA in the germline V gene. V usage is TRBV7-2 and J usage is TRBJ2-1; 10 bases fit TRBD2. The source is a middle-aged woman in good health. Some clones in this sample may be carry-over from other donors' samples. Sequencing was carried out using PBMCs. The CDR3 DNA reads as TGTGCCAGCAGCTTAGCGCCCGGACTAGCGGCTAACAATGAGCAGTTCTTC. This codes for CASSLAPGLAANNEQFF.